This T cell receptor beta chain was identified during a study of tumor-infiltrating lymphocytes in localized non-small cell lung cancer. About the research overall: Several tumor histologies, both smoking statuses, and some post-neoadjuvant chemotherapy samples were included. Study-wide points: Tumors had more T cell infiltration than uninvolved lung, per TCRbeta sequencing and CD3 counts. T-cell fraction did not differ between immunotypes IM1 and IM2. Available tissue quantity limited TCR sequencing to a patient subset.

The table came from immunoSEQ multiplex PCR; TCRdb's copy has only in-frame clones and leaves some out. This table holds about 14,000 clones, roughly four fifths found once. A note on this clone: What it recognizes is unknown.

Germline V gene lookup returns CDR1 GTSNPN and CDR2 SVGIG (reference sequence). Losses at the gene ends were 8 bases for V and 7 bases for J; bases not matched to a gene: 5. The CDR3 has 13 residues. The sequence was collected from a human donor with non-small cell lung cancer. The chain is built from TRBV30 and TRBJ2-1; TRBD2 agrees at 13 bases. Sequenced: lung tumor tissue. The CDR3 region has the DNA TGTGCCGGTGGACTAGCGGGAGTTAATGAGCAGTTCTTC. Translated: CAGGLAGVNEQFF. Full variable domain (rest looked up from reference TRBV30 and TRBJ2-1): SQTIHQWPATLVQPVGSPLSLECTVEGTSNPNLYWYRQAAGRGLQLLFYSVGIGQISSEVPQNLSASRPQDRQFILSSKKLLLSDSGFYLCAGGLAGVNEQFFGPGTRLTVL.